One sample yielded the 27 T cell receptor beta chains listed below, sequenced in a study of OX40 agonist ivuxolimab in advanced cancers. Clones were sequenced by immunoSEQ multiplex PCR, and TCRdb holds only the in-frame ones, with some missing. The table lists tens of thousands of clones, around 80% of them singletons. The material sequenced was CD4+ or CD8+ T cells sorted from blood, taken in a trial of the OX40 agonist ivuxolimab. Receptor source: an adult with an advanced solid tumor such as melanoma, head and neck, liver or kidney cancer.

The chain combines TRBV27 with TRBJ2-1; 14 bases match TRBD2. CDR3 length equals 17 residues. CDR1 MNHEY and CDR2 SMNVEV come from the germline V gene (reference sequence). V was pared by 5 bases and J by 2 bases, with 5 bases of the junction left unmatched. CDR3 in DNA: TGTGCCAGCAGTCCGCGGACTAGCGGGAGGACCTACAATGAGCAGTTCTTC. Protein: CASSPRTSGRTYNEQFF.

The sample holds one count of this clone. The chain has TRBV6-5 and TRBJ2-7; 7 bases line up with TRBD2. Germline CDR1 MNHEY, CDR2 SVGAGI. J gave up 5 bases and V 2 bases, and 6 bases lay outside the gene matches. The CDR3 runs 14 residues. CDR3 sequence: CASSYAGRYDEQYF. CDR3 DNA: TGTGCCAGCAGTTACGCCGGGAGGTACGACGAGCAGTACTTC.

The J gene is TRBJ2-1, the V gene TRBV7-8; D remains ambiguous. The V and J ends lost 1 base and 15 bases respectively, with 10 bases between them. The germline V gene encodes CDR1 SGHVS and CDR2 FQNEAQ. The CDR3 has 11 amino acids. The CDR3 nucleotides are TGTGCCAGCAGCTTAGTAGGTTCGTGGTTCTTC. It encodes CASSLVGSWFF.

This chain links TRBV5-4 with TRBJ1-6, with D unresolved. Germline CDR1 reads SGHNT; CDR2 reads YYREEE (reference sequence). V gave up 1 base and J gave up 10 bases, with 18 bases separating them. The CDR3 covers 16 residues. This CDR3 reads CASSLSLSQSRSPLHF. CDR3 nucleotides: TGTGCCAGCAGCTTGTCGCTATCGCAATCAAGATCACCCCTCCACTTT.

The chain has TRBV28 and TRBJ2-7, with 11 bases lining up with TRBD1. Germline-derived CDR1 and CDR2 are MDHEN and SYDVKM. J gave up 4 bases and V 2 bases, and 1 base lay outside the gene matches. CDR3 size: 14 residues. The CDR3 loop reads CASSLGDRGYEQYF. In nucleotides, the CDR3 is TGTGCCAGCAGTTTAGGGGACAGGGGGTACGAGCAGTACTTC.

The rearrangement uses TRBV11-2 and TRBJ1-2, with 8 bases aligning to TRBD1. V trimming: 2 bases; J trimming: 1 base; junction bases outside the gene matches: 6. Germline values: CDR1 SGHAT, CDR2 FQNNGV. The length of the CDR3 is 16 residues. Here the CDR3 reads CASSLIRTGINYGYTF. In nucleotides, the CDR3 is TGTGCCAGCAGCTTAATCAGGACAGGGATTAACTATGGCTACACCTTC.

The chain carries TRBV11-2 and TRBJ2-7; 11 bases line up with TRBD2. The germline CDR1 and CDR2 sequences are SGHAT and FQNNGV. The CDR3 length is 14 residues. V lost 6 bases and J lost 2; bases outside the gene matches: 3. The CDR3 coding sequence is TGTGCCAGCAGACGGACTAGCGGGCCCTACGAGCAGTACTTC. It specifies CASRRTSGPYEQYF.

The chain couples TRBV6-6 to TRBJ2-5; tentatively, D is TRBD2 (5 bases). CDR3 size: 16 residues. V lost 0 bases, J lost 1 base, and 12 bases lay in between. Germline-derived CDR1 and CDR2 are MNHNY and SVGAGI (reference sequence). The CDR3 nucleotides are TGTGCCAGCAGTTACTCGCTAGCCAGCATCCAAGAGACCCAGTACTTC. Residues: CASSYSLASIQETQYF.

This rearrangement joins TRBV27 to TRBJ1-2; D not certain. The CDR3 totals 14 residues. Germline V gene data show CDR1 as MNHEY and CDR2 as SMNVEV (reference sequence). Trimming cost V 0 bases and J 2 bases, with 7 bases left between them. CDR3 loop: CASSLSAANYGYTF. CDR3 nucleotides: TGTGCCAGCAGTTTATCGGCAGCCAACTATGGCTACACCTTC.

The chain links TRBV19 to TRBJ2-7; D is tentatively TRBD1 or TRBD2 (5 bases each). Germline V gene data show CDR1 as LNHDA and CDR2 as SQIVND (reference sequence). The ends were cut back, 6 bases at V and 2 bases at J, with 20 bases in the middle. The CDR3 loop spans 16 amino acids. The CDR3 loop is CASSKNSGTDPYEQYF. The CDR3 DNA reads as TGTGCCAGTAGCAAAAATTCCGGGACGGACCCCTACGAGCAGTACTTC.

J is TRBJ2-7 and V is TRBV30; 8 nucleotides line up with TRBD1. This CDR3 contains 13 residues. Trimming at V came to 5 bases and at J to 1 base, leaving 4 bases not matched to a gene. Germline values: CDR1 GTSNPN, CDR2 SVGIG (reference sequence). The CDR3 DNA reads as TGTGCCTGGGGAAGACAGGGGTCCTACGAGCAGTACTTC. The encoded protein is CAWGRQGSYEQYF. The full variable domain, completed using reference TRBV30 and TRBJ2-7, is SQTIHQWPATLVQPVGSPLSLECTVEGTSNPNLYWYRQAAGRGLQLLFYSVGIGQISSEVPQNLSASRPQDRQFILSSKKLLLSDSGFYLCAWGRQGSYEQYFGPGTRLTVT.

This clone was picked up one time. The CDR3 spells CASSLRLTSGDPYEQYF. CDR3 DNA sequence: TGTGCCAGCAGCTTACGCCTCACTAGCGGGGACCCCTACGAGCAGTACTTC. The rearrangement links TRBV7-2 to TRBJ2-7; 10 nucleotides align to TRBD2. This CDR3 comprises 17 residues. V lost 2 bases, J lost 2 bases, and 9 bases stayed unmatched. Germline CDR1 is SGHTA and CDR2 is FQGNSA. Based on the CDR3 plus reference TRBV7-2 and TRBJ2-7, the full variable domain is GAGVSQSPSNKVTEKGKDVELRCDPISGHTALYWYRQSLGQGLEFLIYFQGNSAPDKSGLPSDRFSAERTGGSVSTLTIQRTQQEDSAVYLCASSLRLTSGDPYEQYFGPGTRLTVT.

V gene TRBV19 combines with J gene TRBJ2-2; weak D call: TRBD2 (6 bases). CDR1 and CDR2 from the germline V gene are LNHDA and SQIVND (reference sequence). The V end was cut by 5 bases, the J end by 7 bases, with 11 bases between. The CDR3 length is 13 residues. CDR3 sequence reads: CASSGGLGGELFF. The CDR3 nucleotides read TGTGCCAGTAGTGGAGGGTTGGGCGGGGAGCTGTTTTTT.

The table lists this clone with a few counts. The gene calls are TRBV7-9 and TRBJ1-1; D is unclear. V lost 1 base to trimming and J lost 6 bases, with 12 bases between them. Germline assignment: CDR1 SEHNR and CDR2 FQNEAQ (reference sequence). CDR3 length: 14 amino acids. The CDR3 loop reads CASSLVDPDPEAFF. The DNA of the CDR3 is TGTGCCAGCAGCTTAGTGGACCCAGATCCTGAAGCTTTCTTT.

This chain uses TRBV11-2 with TRBJ2-3; TRBD2 might be the D (6 bases). Germline assignment: CDR1 SGHAT and CDR2 FQNNGV. The ends were cut back, 5 bases at V and 5 bases at J, with 8 bases in the middle. The CDR3 extends over 12 amino acids. Here the CDR3 reads CASSPGLDTQYF. DNA of the CDR3: TGTGCCAGCAGCCCGGGACTAGATACGCAGTATTTT.

The chain is built from TRBV10-3 and TRBJ2-2; D remains unclear. The CDR3 runs 15 residues. The ends were cut back, 3 bases at V and 0 bases at J, with 8 bases in the middle. The germline V gene encodes CDR1 ENHRY and CDR2 SYGVKD. This CDR3 reads CAISDTGANTGELFF. CDR3 DNA: TGTGCCATCAGTGACACGGGCGCGAACACCGGGGAGCTGTTTTTT.

The gene calls are TRBV5-6 and TRBJ1-4; D unclear. The CDR3 is 14 amino acids. Trimming removed 0 bases at V and 1 base at J, with 4 bases between. The V gene's germline CDR1 is SGHDT and CDR2 YYEEEE. In DNA form, the CDR3 reads TGTGCCAGCAGCTTGGGACGAACTAATGAAAAACTGTTTTTT. Translating gives CASSLGRTNEKLFF.

Here the CDR3 DNA reads TGTGCCAGTAATCAGGGAAGTAATTCACCCCTCCACTTT. It yields the protein CASNQGSNSPLHF. This chain links TRBV19 with TRBJ1-6; weak D call: TRBD1 (5 bases). The CDR3 is 13 residues long. Deletions cut 7 bases from V and 6 bases from J, with 10 bases between. The germline V gene has CDR1 LNHDA and CDR2 SQIVND (reference sequence).

The rearrangement uses TRBV20-1 and TRBJ2-1; D might be TRBD2 (5 bases). This CDR3 is 11 amino acids long. Germline CDR1 reads DFQATT; CDR2 reads SNEGSKA (reference sequence). Trimming stripped 1 base from V and 12 bases from J, with 10 bases between. The CDR3 protein is CSARAPRGQFF. Here the CDR3 DNA reads TGCAGTGCTAGAGCGCCTCGGGGGCAGTTCTTC.

This chain connects TRBV6-5 to TRBJ1-4; D is unresolved. Per the germline V gene, CDR1 is MNHEY and CDR2 is SVGAGI. V was pared by 5 bases and J by 4 bases, with 14 bases between. CDR3 length: 15 residues. Written as DNA, the CDR3 is TGTGCCAGCAGTACCTTGGAGGGTTTTAATGAAAAACTGTTTTTT. Encoded protein: CASSTLEGFNEKLFF.

The chain has TRBV11-3 and TRBJ1-1; D is ambiguous. Trimming stripped 0 bases from V and 1 base from J, with 3 bases between. Germline CDR1 SGHNT, CDR2 YENEEA. There are 13 residues in the CDR3. The CDR3 DNA reads as TGTGCCAGCAGCTTAGAAGGGAACACTGAAGCTTTCTTT. As protein: CASSLEGNTEAFF.

V is TRBV30 and J is TRBJ2-3, with D unclear. The germline V gene encodes CDR1 GTSNPN and CDR2 SVGIG (reference sequence). V dropped 0 bases and J dropped 5 bases, with 6 bases sitting between them. This CDR3 region has 12 residues. CDR3 sequence: CAWSVDRDTQYF. CDR3 coding DNA: TGTGCCTGGAGTGTAGACCGAGATACGCAGTATTTT.

The J gene is TRBJ1-4, the V gene TRBV11-3; D uncertain. Germline CDR1 reads SGHNT; CDR2 reads YENEEA. The V end lost 4 bases, the J end lost 0 bases, and 9 bases lay between the germline ends. This CDR3 comprises 15 residues. The CDR3 DNA reads TGTGCCAGCAGCTCCATAATTGCAACTAATGAAAAACTGTTTTTT. It codes for CASSSIIATNEKLFF.

CDR3 DNA sequence: TGCGCCAGCAGCTTGACAGGGCGCCACGAGCAGTACTTC. Its protein product is CASSLTGRHEQYF. This chain links TRBV5-1 with TRBJ2-5, with a possible D match to TRBD1 (6 bases). The assigned J gene may be wrong: the sequence end matches TRBJ2-7 better. The CDR3 has 13 amino acids. Germline CDR1 reads SGHRS; CDR2 reads YFSETQ.

The V gene is TRBV2, the J gene TRBJ2-7; D may be TRBD1 (5 bases). The germline V gene has CDR1 SNHLY and CDR2 FYNNEI. Trimming removed 5 bases from V and 1 base from J, with 12 bases in between. The CDR3 length is 14 residues. CDR3 sequence (DNA): TGTGCCAGCAGTACAGGTTCCGAGTCCTACGAGCAGTACTTC. Amino acid sequence: CASSTGSESYEQYF.

This chain's CDR3 is CASSQDPRGSGNTIYF. DNA of the CDR3: TGTGCCAGCAGCCAAGATCCGAGGGGTTCTGGAAACACCATATATTTT. V usage is TRBV4-2 and J usage is TRBJ1-3; perhaps TRBD1 as D (5 bases). CDR3 length equals 16 residues. Trimming removed 0 bases at V and 1 base at J, with 10 bases between. CDR1 is LGHNA and CDR2 is YNFKEQ in the germline V gene.

The chain links TRBV5-1 to TRBJ2-7; 7 nucleotides match TRBD2. V was pared by 4 bases and J by 3 bases, with 10 bases of the junction left unmatched. CDR3 length: 15 residues. Germline V gene sequence: CDR1 SGHRS, CDR2 YFSETQ. CDR3: CASSLELAADYEQYF. In nucleotides, the CDR3 is TGCGCCAGCAGCCTGGAGCTAGCGGCCGACTACGAGCAGTACTTC.